These T cell receptor beta chains were read from a single sample in a study of pediatric ulcerative colitis. Produced via immunoSEQ multiplex PCR; TCRdb's table is partial and in-frame only. The sample records some 35,000 clones, approximately 78% being singletons. Sequencing was done on a sample of gut tissue. Every receptor here comes from a boy younger than 18 with mild ulcerative colitis. The CDR3 runs from the conserved cysteine through the conserved F or W. The order of the fields is clone size, V gene, CDR3 length, D gene, J gene, CDR3 protein, CDR3 DNA. The D gene is left open where the match is weak. Some rows mark clone size as missing; the rest say once, few, many or name a class of expanded clone.

abundance: .; v_gene: TRBV30; len: 15; d_gene: .; j_gene: TRBJ1-1; CDR3aa: CAWSVSRTFNTEAFF; CDR3nt: TGTGCCTGGAGTGTATCCCGCACCTTCAACACTGAAGCTTTCTTT
abundance: .; v_gene: TRBV5-1; len: 15; d_gene: .; j_gene: TRBJ2-3; CDR3aa: CASSRVGTITDTQYF; CDR3nt: TGCGCCAGCAGCCGAGTGGGGACCATCACAGATACGCAGTATTTT
abundance: .; v_gene: TRBV30; len: 15; d_gene: .; j_gene: TRBJ2-3; CDR3aa: CAWSGSWESKNTQYF; CDR3nt: TGTGCCTGGAGTGGCAGCTGGGAGTCGAAAAATACGCAGTATTTT
abundance: .; v_gene: TRBV7-9; len: 18; d_gene: TRBD1; j_gene: TRBJ2-3; CDR3aa: CASSLPVGGQGSTDTQYF; CDR3nt: TGTGCCAGCAGCTTACCTGTCGGGGGACAGGGGAGCACAGATACGCAGTATTTT
abundance: .; v_gene: TRBV6-5; len: 14; d_gene: .; j_gene: TRBJ1-1; CDR3aa: CASSGAVAVREAFF; CDR3nt: TGTGCCAGCAGTGGAGCAGTGGCAGTCCGCGAAGCTTTCTTT
abundance: .; v_gene: TRBV29-1; len: 13; d_gene: .; j_gene: TRBJ2-3; CDR3aa: CSVDPGLTDTQYF; CDR3nt: TGCAGCGTTGATCCGGGCCTCACAGATACGCAGTATTTT
abundance: .; v_gene: TRBV5-1; len: 13; d_gene: .; j_gene: TRBJ2-7; CDR3aa: CASSLFGVYEQYF; CDR3nt: TGCGCCAGCAGCTTGTTCGGTGTGTACGAGCAGTACTTC
abundance: .; v_gene: TRBV19; len: 13; d_gene: .; j_gene: TRBJ1-1; CDR3aa: CASSISRAGEAFF; CDR3nt: TGTGCCAGTAGTATATCCAGGGCCGGTGAAGCTTTCTTT
abundance: .; v_gene: TRBV27; len: 15; d_gene: .; j_gene: TRBJ1-6; CDR3aa: CASSLRPNGGSPLHF; CDR3nt: TGTGCCAGCAGTTTGAGGCCAAATGGAGGTTCACCCCTCCACTTT
abundance: .; v_gene: TRBV6-1; len: 14; d_gene: TRBD1; j_gene: TRBJ1-5; CDR3aa: CASTRTGGGQPQHF; CDR3nt: TGTGCCAGCACCAGGACAGGGGGAGGACAGCCCCAGCATTTT
abundance: .; v_gene: TRBV27; len: 12; d_gene: TRBD1; j_gene: TRBJ1-1; CDR3aa: CASSLRGQGAFF; CDR3nt: TGTGCCAGCAGTTTAAGGGGACAGGGTGCTTTCTTT
abundance: .; v_gene: TRBV2; len: 13; d_gene: TRBD2; j_gene: TRBJ2-1; CDR3aa: CASNPGLGREQFF; CDR3nt: TGTGCCAGCAACCCGGGACTAGGGCGTGAGCAGTTCTTC
abundance: few; v_gene: TRBV5-4; len: 13; d_gene: TRBD1; j_gene: TRBJ2-7; CDR3aa: CATTGGSSYEQYF; CDR3nt: TGTGCCACCACAGGGGGTTCCTCCTACGAGCAGTACTTC
abundance: once; v_gene: TRBV2; len: 16; d_gene: TRBD2; j_gene: TRBJ2-3; CDR3aa: CASLAGTSSLLDTQYF; CDR3nt: TGTGCCAGCCTCGCCGGGACTAGCTCTCTGTTGGATACGCAGTATTTT
abundance: .; v_gene: TRBV19; len: 14; d_gene: .; j_gene: TRBJ1-1; CDR3aa: CASNIDGARAEAFF; CDR3nt: TGTGCCAGCAACATCGACGGCGCAAGGGCTGAAGCTTTCTTT
abundance: .; v_gene: TRBV10-3; len: 13; d_gene: .; j_gene: TRBJ1-1; CDR3aa: CAISVEQGLEAFF; CDR3nt: TGTGCCATCAGCGTAGAACAGGGACTTGAAGCTTTCTTT
abundance: .; v_gene: TRBV2; len: 13; d_gene: TRBD2; j_gene: TRBJ2-7; CDR3aa: CASARGGSYEQYF; CDR3nt: TGTGCCAGTGCTCGGGGGGGATCCTACGAGCAGTACTTC
abundance: .; v_gene: TRBV2; len: 12; d_gene: .; j_gene: TRBJ1-5; CDR3aa: CASRATNQPQHF; CDR3nt: TGTGCCAGCAGAGCCACGAATCAGCCCCAGCATTTT
abundance: .; v_gene: TRBV12-1; len: 15; d_gene: .; j_gene: TRBJ1-6; CDR3aa: CACLGQVVHNSPLHF; CDR3nt: TGTGCCTGCCTAGGCCAGGTAGTCCATAATTCACCCCTCCACTTT
abundance: few; v_gene: TRBV11-3; len: 13; d_gene: .; j_gene: TRBJ1-1; CDR3aa: CASSFGDYTEAFF; CDR3nt: TGTGCCAGCAGCTTCGGGGATTACACTGAAGCTTTCTTT
abundance: .; v_gene: TRBV5-8; len: 15; d_gene: .; j_gene: TRBJ2-2; CDR3aa: CASSRGAGNTGELFF; CDR3nt: TGTGCCAGCAGCCGGGGGGCAGGGAACACCGGGGAGCTGTTTTTT
abundance: .; v_gene: TRBV30; len: 13; d_gene: TRBD1; j_gene: TRBJ1-1; CDR3aa: CAWTRTGSGEAFF; CDR3nt: TGTGCCTGGACCCGGACAGGCAGCGGTGAAGCTTTCTTT
abundance: once; v_gene: TRBV30; len: 13; d_gene: TRBD1; j_gene: TRBJ2-5; CDR3aa: CAWSYGTGETQYF; CDR3nt: TGTGCCTGGAGTTACGGGACAGGGGAGACCCAGTACTTC
abundance: .; v_gene: TRBV19; len: 14; d_gene: .; j_gene: TRBJ1-5; CDR3aa: CASSIVAGWQPQHF; CDR3nt: TGTGCCAGTAGTATAGTGGCAGGGTGGCAGCCCCAGCATTTT
abundance: once; v_gene: TRBV5-1; len: 17; d_gene: TRBD2; j_gene: TRBJ2-3; CDR3aa: CASSFQAGVWVADTQYF; CDR3nt: TGCGCCAGCAGCTTTCAAGCGGGGGTGTGGGTAGCAGATACGCAGTATTTT
abundance: .; v_gene: TRBV18; len: 16; d_gene: .; j_gene: TRBJ2-4; CDR3aa: CASSPQLAVAKNIQYF; CDR3nt: TGTGCCAGCTCACCACAGTTGGCAGTGGCCAAAAACATTCAGTACTTC
abundance: .; v_gene: TRBV15; len: 15; d_gene: .; j_gene: TRBJ2-6; CDR3aa: CATSREFAGANVLTF; CDR3nt: TGTGCCACCAGCAGAGAGTTTGCTGGGGCCAACGTCCTGACTTTC
abundance: .; v_gene: TRBV4-1; len: 17; d_gene: .; j_gene: TRBJ1-6; CDR3aa: CASSQDTRTGNNSPLHF; CDR3nt: TGCGCCAGCAGCCAAGATACTCGGACCGGCAATAATTCACCCCTCCACTTT
abundance: .; v_gene: TRBV4-1; len: 15; d_gene: .; j_gene: TRBJ1-2; CDR3aa: CASSPTAGANYGYTF; CDR3nt: TGCGCCAGCAGCCCCACCGCGGGGGCTAACTATGGCTACACCTTC